One sample yielded the 26 T cell receptor beta chains listed below, sequenced in a study of Ad26.COV2.S vaccination and SARS-CoV-2 variants. As to treatment: around 19 received Ad26.COV2.S at low or high dose, single or two shots; about 5 received placebo; per-sample allocation not given. Day 63 after the first vaccine or placebo injection was the time point for sampling. Generated by immunoSEQ multiplex PCR, the TCRdb table keeps only in-frame clones and is missing some. This repertoire shows fewer than 800,000 clones, about 90% found once; its top ten account for 1.5%. The sequencing used peripheral blood, collected in a trial of Ad26.COV2.S vaccine versus placebo. The receptors were sampled from a person aged 18-65 years who received the Ad26.COV2.S COVID-19 vaccine or a placebo.

J is TRBJ2-3 and V is TRBV24-1; tentatively, D is TRBD2 (7 bases). From germline, CDR1 is KGHDR and CDR2 SFDVKD. This CDR3 has 17 residues. V gave up 0 bases and J gave up 2 bases, with 14 bases separating them. This chain's CDR3 is CATSDLGGAANTDTQYF. In DNA, the CDR3 is TGTGCCACCAGTGATTTGGGGGGGGCGGCGAACACAGATACGCAGTATTTT.

As DNA, the CDR3 is TGTGCCATCAGCGAAGCCCCAGGGACCACCGGGGAGCTGTTTTTT. Its protein is CAISEAPGTTGELFF. V gene TRBV10-3 combines with J gene TRBJ2-2; perhaps D is TRBD1 or TRBD2 (5 bases each). V was trimmed by 6 bases and J by 4 bases, leaving 15 bases between them. The CDR3 totals 15 residues. In germline, CDR1 is ENHRY, CDR2 SYGVKD.

This rearrangement joins TRBV19 to TRBJ2-5; D perhaps matches TRBD2 (7 bases). Looked up from germline, CDR1 is LNHDA and CDR2 is SQIVND (reference sequence). V was pared by 4 bases and J by 10 bases, with 25 bases between. CDR3 length: 16 amino acids. The CDR3 nucleotides are TGTGCCAGTAGTAAGACGGACAGTCTGGGGGGGAGAGACCAGTACTTC. As protein: CASSKTDSLGGRDQYF.

The chain couples TRBV6-2 or TRBV6-3 to TRBJ1-3; D unresolved. The CDR3 sequence is 14 residues long. CDR1 and CDR2 from the germline V gene are MNHEY and SVGEGT. V lost 5 bases and J lost 0, with 8 bases in between. In nucleotides, the CDR3 is TGTGCCAGCAGTGGGGATTCCTCTGGAAACACCATATATTTT. Its protein product is CASSGDSSGNTIYF.

This sequence joins TRBV24-1 and TRBJ1-2; no reliable D call. The CDR3 has 12 residues. The germline V and J ends were trimmed by 7 bases and 4 bases, with 9 bases remaining between them. Germline V CDR1 and CDR2: KGHDR, SFDVKD. The CDR3 region is CATRTPGYGYTF. CDR3 sequence (DNA): TGTGCCACCAGAACTCCAGGCTATGGCTACACCTTC.

J is TRBJ1-2 and V is TRBV18; D remains ambiguous. V lost 4 bases to trimming and J lost 5 bases, with 14 bases between them. The CDR3 length is 14 residues. In germline, CDR1 is KGHSH, CDR2 LQKENI. The CDR3 is CASSREGTSYGYTF. CDR3 bases: TGTGCCAGCTCACGGGAGGGAACTTCATATGGCTACACCTTC.

The gene calls are TRBV27 and TRBJ1-3, with 8 bases matching TRBD1. Germline-derived CDR1 and CDR2 are MNHEY and SMNVEV (reference sequence). V shed 5 bases and J 5 bases; nucleotides not matched to a gene: 8. This CDR3 spans 15 amino acids. CDR3 loop: CASSPGQAPRNTIYF. The CDR3 DNA reads TGTGCCAGCAGTCCGGGACAGGCCCCCAGAAACACCATATATTTT.

The chain employs TRBV4-2 and TRBJ2-1, with 14 bases matching TRBD2. Trimming took 1 base from V and 8 from J; bases not matched to a gene: 4. Germline CDR1 is LGHNA and CDR2 is YNFKEQ. The CDR3 spans 16 residues. CDR3 amino acids: CASSQAGTSGGHEQFF. In DNA, the CDR3 is TGTGCCAGCAGCCAAGCTGGGACTAGCGGGGGCCATGAGCAGTTCTTC.

The J gene is TRBJ2-2, the V gene TRBV5-4, with D uncertain. The CDR3 has 14 amino acids. Trimming left V 0 bases short and J 5 bases short, with 8 bases between. Germline V CDR1 and CDR2: SGHNT, YYREEE (reference sequence). CDR3 in DNA: TGTGCCAGCAGCTTGGGTCTCCGGACCGGGGAGCTGTTTTTT. Its protein is CASSLGLRTGELFF.

The gene calls are TRBV27 and TRBJ1-6; 7 nucleotides line up with TRBD1. The CDR3 extends over 13 amino acids. J gave up 10 bases and V 5 bases, and 5 bases lay outside the gene matches. Germline loops: CDR1 MNHEY, CDR2 SMNVEV (reference sequence). CDR3 loop: CASSPSTGSPLHF. As DNA, the CDR3 is TGTGCCAGCAGTCCGTCGACAGGGTCACCCCTCCACTTT.

In the case of this clone: Other nucleotide sequences from this sample produce the same CDR3. The V and J genes are TRBV3-1 (or the pseudogene TRBV3-2) and TRBJ2-5; D unclear. CDR3 length: 13 residues. Trimming cost V 1 base and J 4 bases, with 7 bases left between them. Germline CDR1 is LGHDT and CDR2 is YNNKEL (reference sequence). CDR3 sequence (DNA): TGTGCCAGCAGCCAAGCCTGGGGAGAGACCCAGTACTTC. Protein product: CASSQAWGETQYF.

This clone was seen a single time. The CDR3 loop is CASSNSPYEQYF. CDR3 coding DNA: TGTGCCAGCTCAAACAGCCCGTACGAGCAGTACTTC. The chain has TRBV18 and TRBJ2-7; D ambiguous. CDR1 is KGHSH and CDR2 is LQKENI in the germline V gene. Trimming left V 5 bases short and J 4 bases short, with 9 bases between. The CDR3 extends over 12 amino acids.

V usage is TRBV7-8 and J usage is TRBJ2-1; 12 bases are a match to TRBD2. The J segment lost 4 bases and the V segment lost 3 bases, leaving 10 bases of the junction unmatched. The V gene's germline CDR1 is SGHVS and CDR2 FQNEAQ. This CDR3 spans 18 amino acids. The CDR3 protein is CASSFYPSGGAGYNEQFF. The CDR3 DNA reads TGTGCCAGCAGCTTTTACCCTAGCGGGGGGGCCGGGTACAATGAGCAGTTCTTC.

The rearrangement joins TRBV7-9 to TRBJ2-7; D is ambiguous. Germline values: CDR1 SEHNR, CDR2 FQNEAQ (reference sequence). V dropped 1 base and J dropped 6 bases, with 10 bases sitting between them. This CDR3 contains 13 residues. The CDR3 nucleotides are TGTGCCAGCAGCTTAGAAGCTGTTCTCGAGCAGTACTTC. This codes for CASSLEAVLEQYF.

The chain carries TRBV5-1 and TRBJ2-5, with TRBD2 as a possible D gene (6 bases). Germline V gene sequence: CDR1 SGHRS, CDR2 YFSETQ. CDR3 size: 13 residues. The germline V and J ends were trimmed by 6 bases and 4 bases, with 13 bases remaining between them. The CDR3 region has the DNA TGCGCCAGCATGGGACTCGGGGGAGAGACCCAGTACTTC. It encodes CASMGLGGETQYF.

The chain couples TRBV5-1 to TRBJ1-1, with 7 positions matching TRBD1. This CDR3 is built from 15 residues. V was pared by 0 bases and J by 6 bases, with 8 bases of the junction left unmatched. Germline V CDR1 and CDR2: SGHRS, YFSETQ. The DNA of the CDR3 is TGCGCCAGCAGCTTGGAGCGACAGGGCCTACCTGAAGCTTTCTTT. Its protein product is CASSLERQGLPEAFF.

This chain uses TRBV7-9 with TRBJ1-4, with D perhaps TRBD1 (5 bases). Looked up from germline, CDR1 is SEHNR and CDR2 is FQNEAQ (reference sequence). The CDR3 runs 13 residues. Trimming took off 7 bases at V and 10 bases at J, with 16 bases between the two ends. The CDR3 protein is CASTEFGDGKLFF. CDR3 DNA: TGTGCCAGCACCGAATTCGGGGACGGAAAACTGTTTTTT.

V is TRBV29-1 and J is TRBJ2-6; TRBD1 matches at 7 bases. Germline V gene data show CDR1 as SQVTM and CDR2 as ANQGSEA. This CDR3 spans 13 amino acids. Germline trimming cut 7 bases from V and 6 bases from J; bases unmatched to any gene: 6. CDR3 region: CSAGTAKANVLTF. Written as DNA, the CDR3 is TGCAGCGCCGGGACAGCGAAGGCCAACGTCCTGACTTTC. Complete variable domain (other parts from reference TRBV29-1 and TRBJ2-6): SAVISQKPSRDICQRGTSLTIQCQVDSQVTMMFWYRQQPGQSLTLIATANQGSEATYESGFVIDKFPISRPNLTFSTLTVSNMSPEDSSIYLCSAGTAKANVLTFGAGSRLTVL.

CDR3 in amino acids: CASSPTSGRAYEQYF. CDR3 DNA: TGTGCCAGCAGCCCCACTAGCGGGAGGGCCTACGAGCAGTACTTC. The V call is TRBV6-5, the J call TRBJ2-7; 13 positions match TRBD2. The CDR3 has 15 residues. Germline V lookup: CDR1 MNHEY, CDR2 SVGAGI. The junction had 4 bases not matched to a gene; V was cut back by 6 bases and J by 2 bases.

DNA of the CDR3: TGCGCCAGCAGCCTCACTAGCGGAAAGTTCTACGAGCAGTACTTC. Translated, it gives CASSLTSGKFYEQYF. J is TRBJ2-7 and V is TRBV5-1, with 8 bases lining up with TRBD2. Germline values: CDR1 SGHRS, CDR2 YFSETQ. Trimming removed 4 bases from V and 3 bases from J; junction bases left unmatched: 9. The CDR3 spans 15 residues.

The chain couples TRBV6-5 to TRBJ1-1; D unresolved. Looked up from germline, CDR1 is MNHEY and CDR2 is SVGAGI. The CDR3 is made up of 12 amino acids. The V gene lost 8 bases and the J gene lost 2 bases, with 9 bases spanning the gap. The CDR3 DNA follows: TGTGCCAGCCGCAGCCCTAACACTGAAGCTTTCTTT. Encoded protein: CASRSPNTEAFF.

The V call is TRBV4-2, the J call TRBJ1-1; 10 bases match TRBD1. The CDR3 sequence is 16 residues long. Germline V gives CDR1 LGHNA, CDR2 YNFKEQ. The V and J ends lost 0 bases and 6 bases, in that order; junction bases with no gene match: 7. The DNA of the CDR3 is TGTGCCAGCAGCCAAGATGGGACAGGGGATTTTGCTGAAGCTTTCTTT. Translating gives CASSQDGTGDFAEAFF.

This clone showed up just a few times. The chain links TRBV30 to TRBJ1-5, with TRBD1 identical over 9 bases. This CDR3 is 14 amino acids long. V was clipped by 3 bases and J by 4 bases; unmatched bases: 4. Germline V gene data show CDR1 as GTSNPN and CDR2 as SVGIG (reference sequence). CDR3: CAWSTGGLNQPQHF. CDR3 DNA: TGTGCCTGGAGCACAGGGGGCCTAAATCAGCCCCAGCATTTT.

The V gene is TRBV29-1, the J gene TRBJ2-3; TRBD1 agrees at 9 bases. Looked up from germline, CDR1 is SQVTM and CDR2 is ANQGSEA. The CDR3 totals 12 residues. V lost 6 bases, J lost 7 bases, and 5 bases stayed unmatched. The CDR3 DNA follows: TGCAGCGTGGACAGGGGTTGGAATACGCAGTATTTT. Encoded protein: CSVDRGWNTQYF.

The rearrangement links TRBV11-3 to TRBJ2-7, with D possibly matching TRBD2 (6 bases). The CDR3 extends over 16 amino acids. V lost 0 bases and J 0 bases, leaving 12 bases between the germline ends. Per germline, CDR1 SGHNT and CDR2 YENEEA. The CDR3 nucleotides are TGTGCCAGCAGCTTAGAAGGACTAAGGAGCTCCTACGAGCAGTACTTC. Translating it yields CASSLEGLRSSYEQYF. The full variable domain, with the rest looked up from reference TRBV11-3 and TRBJ2-7, is EAGVVQSPRYKIIEKKQPVAFWCNPISGHNTLYWYLQNLGQGPELLIRYENEEAVDDSQLPKDRFSAERLKGVDSTLKIQPAELGDSAVYLCASSLEGLRSSYEQYFGPGTRLTVT.

The table lists this clone with a few counts. The J gene is TRBJ1-2, the V gene TRBV10-3; no clear D. The V end lost 6 bases, the J end lost 2 bases, and 4 bases lay between the germline ends. This CDR3 region has 11 residues. Germline V gene data show CDR1 as ENHRY and CDR2 as SYGVKD. The CDR3 DNA is TGTGCCATCAGGGACAACTATGGCTACACCTTC. Translated, it gives CAIRDNYGYTF.